These 27 T cell receptor beta chains originate from one sample sequenced in a study of T cells in tumors after PD-1 blockade. The table came from immunoSEQ multiplex PCR; TCRdb's copy has only in-frame clones and leaves some out. In the table there are 60,000 to 65,000 clones, roughly 70% of which are singletons. The sequencing used PBMCs, collected after anti-PD-1 treatment. The receptor source for this set is a human donor with basal cell carcinoma.

CDR3 nucleotide sequence: TGTGCCAGCAGTGGGACTTTAGGGATCTACAATGAGCAGTTCTTC. Amino acids: CASSGTLGIYNEQFF. V gene TRBV2 combines with J gene TRBJ2-1, with a possible D match to TRBD2 (5 bases). V lost 4 bases to trimming and J lost 3 bases, with 13 bases between them. The CDR3 has 15 residues. CDR1 is SNHLY, CDR2 FYNNEI, per germline.

Remarks on this clone: This CDR3 is also generated by other DNA sequences in the sample. The V and J genes are TRBV5-1 and TRBJ2-5; D gene unclear. This CDR3 spans 13 amino acids. In germline, CDR1 is SGHRS, CDR2 YFSETQ. V gave up 1 base and J gave up 5 bases, with 9 bases separating them. CDR3 DNA: TGCGCCAGCAGCTTGCAGCCTGGGGAGACCCAGTACTTC. This codes for CASSLQPGETQYF.

The chain uses TRBV5-6 and TRBJ2-7; 7 positions agree with TRBD1. Germline lookup yields CDR1 SGHDT and CDR2 YYEEEE. J was trimmed by 2 bases and V by 0 bases; bases with no gene match: 8. The CDR3 has 16 amino acids. CDR3 protein: CASSLGQGTLTYEQYF. Here the CDR3 DNA reads TGTGCCAGCAGCTTGGGACAGGGAACCTTGACCTACGAGCAGTACTTC.

The chain has TRBV3-1 (or the pseudogene TRBV3-2) and TRBJ1-6, with a tentative D call TRBD1 (6 bases). Per germline, CDR1 LGHDT and CDR2 YNNKEL (reference sequence). Trimming took off 2 bases at V and 10 bases at J, with 9 bases between the two ends. The CDR3 spans 13 residues. CDR3 sequence: CASSQLGGSPLHF. CDR3 DNA sequence: TGTGCCAGCAGCCAATTAGGGGGATCACCCCTCCACTTT.

This clone was counted ten times or more. CDR3 DNA sequence: TGTGCCAGCAGCGGAGATGGCTACACCTTC. It translates to CASSGDGYTF. The genes are TRBV9 and TRBJ1-2, with D uncertain. This CDR3 is 10 amino acids long. Between the trimmed V and J ends, which lost 3 bases and 6 bases, there was a span of 3 bases. Germline assignment: CDR1 SGDLS and CDR2 YYNGEE.

The CDR3 region is CASSLRSGVEQFF. As DNA, the CDR3 is TGTGCCAGTAGTCTCAGATCCGGCGTGGAGCAGTTCTTC. The chain employs TRBV19 and TRBJ2-1; unclear D gene. V lost 5 bases, J lost 10 bases, and 15 bases lay in between. The germline CDR1 and CDR2 sequences are LNHDA and SQIVND (reference sequence). This CDR3 has 13 amino acids.

V and J are TRBV29-1 and TRBJ1-4; TRBD1 might be the D (6 bases). The V gene's germline CDR1 is SQVTM and CDR2 ANQGSEA. The CDR3 is 13 residues long. The V end lost 2 bases, the J end lost 7 bases, and 11 bases lay between the germline ends. CDR3 DNA sequence: TGCAGCGTTGAACCTGGGGGCGGTGAAAAACTGTTTTTT. It specifies CSVEPGGGEKLFF. Supplemented by reference TRBV29-1 and TRBJ1-4, the full variable domain reads SAVISQKPSRDICQRGTSLTIQCQVDSQVTMMFWYRQQPGQSLTLIATANQGSEATYESGFVIDKFPISRPNLTFSTLTVSNMSPEDSSIYLCSVEPGGGEKLFFGSGTQLSVL.

The chain recombines TRBV14 with TRBJ2-7; 8 bases agree with TRBD1. The germline CDR1 and CDR2 sequences are SGHDN and FVKESK. The J segment lost 3 bases and the V segment lost 11 bases, leaving 6 bases of the junction unmatched. The CDR3 loop spans 12 amino acids. In nucleotides, the CDR3 is TGTGCCCTTGGCACAGGGGGCTACGAGCAGTACTTC. Protein sequence: CALGTGGYEQYF.

J is TRBJ2-7 and V is TRBV7-9, with D possibly matching TRBD1 (5 bases). This CDR3 has 14 amino acids. V was shortened by 0 bases and J by 7 bases, with 13 bases between the two germline ends. The germline V gene encodes CDR1 SEHNR and CDR2 FQNEAQ (reference sequence). The DNA of the CDR3 is TGTGCCAGCAGCTTAGCGGTAGGGGTGGGAGAGCAGTACTTC. Encoded protein: CASSLAVGVGEQYF.

This clone was seen only once. The chain employs TRBV19 and TRBJ2-7, with a tentative D call TRBD2 (5 bases). This CDR3 has 14 amino acids. V was shortened by 5 bases and J by 2 bases, with 13 bases between the two germline ends. CDR1 and CDR2 (germline): LNHDA, SQIVND (reference sequence). Written as DNA, the CDR3 is TGTGCCAGTAGTCCCCTAGTCGGGGCCTACGAGCAGTACTTC. It yields the protein CASSPLVGAYEQYF.

This rearrangement joins TRBV5-1 to TRBJ1-4; 9 bases line up with TRBD1. Germline CDR1 SGHRS, CDR2 YFSETQ. The CDR3 is made up of 16 amino acids. V was clipped by 4 bases and J by 6 bases; unmatched bases: 10. The CDR3 nucleotides are TGCGCCAGCAGCCCCTTTCCGGGACAGGGCTATGAAAAACTGTTTTTT. It is translated as CASSPFPGQGYEKLFF.

The chain uses TRBV9 and TRBJ2-5; TRBD2 aligns across 13 bases. Germline V lookup: CDR1 SGDLS, CDR2 YYNGEE. CDR3 length: 17 amino acids. With V trimmed by 0 bases and J by 5 bases, 7 bases remained unmatched. The CDR3 is CASSVGTSGGALETQYF. DNA for the CDR3: TGTGCCAGCAGCGTAGGAACTAGCGGGGGGGCTTTGGAGACCCAGTACTTC.

The V gene is TRBV3-1 (or the pseudogene TRBV3-2), the J gene TRBJ2-3; D remains ambiguous. The CDR3 spans 14 residues. The germline gives CDR1 LGHDT, CDR2 YNNKEL (reference sequence). V dropped 1 base and J dropped 6 bases, with 11 bases sitting between them. CDR3: CASSQGGFGDTQYF. DNA for the CDR3: TGTGCCAGCAGCCAAGGCGGCTTCGGGGATACGCAGTATTTT.

This chain joins TRBV2 and TRBJ1-4; D is ambiguous. This CDR3 region has 13 residues. Germline assignment: CDR1 SNHLY and CDR2 FYNNEI. V was shortened by 4 bases and J by 5 bases, with 8 bases between the two germline ends. CDR3 loop: CASSAVGNEKLFF. The CDR3 nucleotides are TGTGCCAGCAGTGCAGTCGGCAATGAAAAACTGTTTTTT.

Turning to this clone: At one of its ends the junction is not consistent with the germline gene, which may arise from a read error. V and J are TRBV9 and TRBJ1-5; D may be TRBD1 (6 bases). The CDR3 is made up of 14 amino acids. Germline CDR1 and CDR2: SGDLS and YYNGEE. The CDR3 region is CASRVGGGNQPQHF. CDR3 sequence (DNA): TGTGCCAGCCGCGTAGGGGGGGGGAATCAGCCCCAGCATTTT.

The count of this clone is one. J is TRBJ1-1 and V is TRBV20-1, with 7 bases matching TRBD1. CDR3 length: 12 amino acids. V was pared by 3 bases and J by 7 bases, with 5 bases of the junction left unmatched. Germline CDR1 is DFQATT and CDR2 is SNEGSKA (reference sequence). DNA of the CDR3: TGCAGTGCTAGTACAGGGGTCCGTGAAGCTTTCTTT. It is translated as CSASTGVREAFF.

The rearrangement uses TRBV18 and TRBJ1-1; D not certain. The germline V gene has CDR1 KGHSH and CDR2 LQKENI. The CDR3 has 13 amino acids. The ends were cut back, 3 bases at V and 8 bases at J, with 13 bases in the middle. In nucleotides, the CDR3 is TGTGCCAGCTCACCCTTCAGGAGCCTAGAAGCTTTCTTT. Translating it yields CASSPFRSLEAFF.

The rearrangement links TRBV18 to TRBJ2-7; 9 nucleotides match TRBD1. Germline V gives CDR1 KGHSH, CDR2 LQKENI. This CDR3 comprises 16 residues. Trimming at V came to 2 bases and at J to 2 bases, leaving 7 bases not matched to a gene. CDR3 amino acids: CASSPSRDRVAYEQYF. CDR3 coding DNA: TGTGCCAGCTCACCATCGAGGGACAGGGTTGCCTACGAGCAGTACTTC.

The DNA of the CDR3 is TGTGCCAGCAGTGATGGCCGGGACAGGGGCTACAATTCACCCCTCCACTTT. It codes for CASSDGRDRGYNSPLHF. This sequence joins TRBV6-1 and TRBJ1-6, with TRBD1 identical over 10 bases. After removal of 3 bases from V and 7 bases from J, the junction contained 9 bases not matched to a gene. This CDR3 spans 17 amino acids. CDR1 is MNHNS and CDR2 is SASEGT in the germline V gene.

This clone was seen a handful of times. V gene TRBV4-1 combines with J gene TRBJ1-3; weak D call: TRBD1 (5 bases). The length of the CDR3 is 18 residues. V was shortened by 1 base and J by 0 bases, with 16 bases between the two germline ends. Germline V gene sequence: CDR1 MGHRA, CDR2 YSYEKL. As DNA, the CDR3 is TGCGCCAGCAGCCAAGGGGGGAAGGGGAAAAGCTCTGGAAACACCATATATTTT. Translated, it gives CASSQGGKGKSSGNTIYF.

CDR3 loop: CAIEPEVRDYGYTF. CDR3 in DNA: TGTGCCATCGAGCCCGAGGTCAGGGACTATGGCTACACCTTC. The chain uses TRBV24-1 and TRBJ1-2; TRBD1 might be the D (5 bases). Deletions cut 11 bases from V and 3 bases from J, with 18 bases between. The CDR3 sequence is 14 residues long. Per the germline V gene, CDR1 is KGHDR and CDR2 is SFDVKD.

The chain has TRBV3-1 (or the pseudogene TRBV3-2) and TRBJ2-1; D not resolved. CDR3 length: 14 residues. Trimming removed 0 bases from V and 3 bases from J, with 6 bases in between. Germline lookup yields CDR1 LGHDT and CDR2 YNNKEL (reference sequence). CDR3 region: CASSQEYSYNEQFF. For the CDR3, the DNA is TGTGCCAGCAGCCAAGAGTACAGCTACAATGAGCAGTTCTTC.

The V and J genes are TRBV4-2 and TRBJ2-7; D is perhaps TRBD1 (7 bases). The CDR3 extends over 15 amino acids. Germline V lookup: CDR1 LGHNA, CDR2 YNFKEQ. V lost 4 bases and J 6 bases, leaving 19 bases between the germline ends. The DNA for the CDR3 is TGTGCCAGCAGCCCCGCGGAGGGGGCCCTTGGCGAGCAGTACTTC. Translating it yields CASSPAEGALGEQYF.

The chain joins TRBV15 to TRBJ2-1, with D perhaps matching TRBD1 or TRBD2 (6 bases each). The CDR3 spans 17 residues. Germline V lookup: CDR1 LNHNV, CDR2 YYDKDF (reference sequence). The germline V and J ends were trimmed by 1 base and 0 bases, with 13 bases remaining between them. The CDR3 loop reads CATSRGGAFSSYNEQFF. CDR3 coding DNA: TGTGCCACCAGCAGAGGGGGGGCGTTCAGCTCCTACAATGAGCAGTTCTTC.

There are a few counts of this clone. The V call is TRBV5-1, the J call TRBJ1-6; D is uncertain. CDR3 length: 15 amino acids. The V gene lost 0 bases and the J gene lost 5 bases, with 9 bases spanning the gap. Germline lookup yields CDR1 SGHRS and CDR2 YFSETQ. The CDR3 nucleotides are TGCGCCAGCAGCTTGGGGGTTGAGGATAATTCACCCCTCCACTTT. Translated: CASSLGVEDNSPLHF.

The chain recombines TRBV5-4 with TRBJ2-7; 7 positions agree with TRBD1. This CDR3 comprises 15 residues. Looked up from germline, CDR1 is SGHNT and CDR2 is YYREEE (reference sequence). Losses at the gene ends were 4 bases for V and 0 bases for J; bases not matched to a gene: 7. The CDR3, as DNA: TGTGCCAGCAGCACCAGACAGGGCCGCTCCTACGAGCAGTACTTC. This encodes CASSTRQGRSYEQYF.

J is TRBJ2-1 and V is TRBV30, with D tentatively TRBD2 (5 bases). CDR1 and CDR2 from the germline V gene are GTSNPN and SVGIG (reference sequence). V lost 0 bases, J lost 3 bases, and 15 bases lay in between. This CDR3 has 16 amino acids. CDR3 sequence reads: CAWSVGGLAHYNEQFF. Here the CDR3 DNA reads TGTGCCTGGAGTGTAGGAGGCCTAGCTCACTACAATGAGCAGTTCTTC. The full variable domain, completed using reference TRBV30 and TRBJ2-1, is SQTIHQWPATLVQPVGSPLSLECTVEGTSNPNLYWYRQAAGRGLQLLFYSVGIGQISSEVPQNLSASRPQDRQFILSSKKLLLSDSGFYLCAWSVGGLAHYNEQFFGPGTRLTVL.